Shown below are 16 T cell receptor beta chains from a single sample sequenced in a study of blood T cells in healthy people across ages. A J-beta primer mix and a sample-barcoded 5' primer were used in a second PCR of about 7 to 12 cycles. Each CDR3 protein is one row after TCRdb ran MiXCR on the 5' RACE reads. The repertoire consists of 1.5 million to 2 million distinct CDR3 sequences, with 49% occurring once and the leading ten covering over 2%. The sample consisted of blood. The receptor set was obtained from a woman between 35 and 50 years old in good health.

The gene calls are TRBV15 and TRBJ1-4, with D unclear. Trimming removed 0 bases at V and 12 bases at J, with 5 bases between. Germline lookup yields CDR1 LNHNV and CDR2 YYDKDF (reference sequence). The CDR3 spans 11 residues. CDR3 nucleotide sequence: TGTGCCACCAGCAGAGATCGTCAACTGTTTTTT. Encoded protein: CATSRDRQLFF.

V and J are TRBV7-9 and TRBJ2-2; D could derive from TRBD1 or TRBD2 (5 bases each). Trimming stripped 7 bases from V and 5 bases from J, with 17 bases between. Germline CDR1 and CDR2: SEHNR and FQNEAQ (reference sequence). This CDR3 region has 15 residues. The CDR3 region is CASTSGTSTTGELFF. CDR3 bases: TGTGCCAGCACCTCAGGGACGTCGACTACCGGGGAGCTGTTTTTT. Together with reference TRBV7-9 and TRBJ2-2, the CDR3 gives the full variable domain: DTGVSQNPRHKITKRGQNVTFRCDPISEHNRLYWYRQTLGQGPEFLTYFQNEAQLEKSRLLSDRFSAERPKGSFSTLEIQRTEQGDSAMYLCASTSGTSTTGELFFGEGSRLTVL.

A few counts support this clonotype. The rearrangement joins TRBV6-6 to TRBJ2-6, with D perhaps assigned TRBD1 or TRBD2 (5 bases each). V was trimmed by 9 bases and J by 0 bases, leaving 12 bases between them. This CDR3 comprises 15 residues. The V gene's germline CDR1 is MNHNY and CDR2 SVGAGI (reference sequence). The CDR3 sequence is CASTGTDSGANVLTF. The DNA of the CDR3 is TGTGCCAGTACGGGGACCGACTCTGGGGCCAACGTCCTGACTTTC.

The chain carries TRBV12-3 or TRBV12-4 and TRBJ2-5, with D perhaps matching TRBD2 (6 bases). The CDR3 spans 13 residues. V was clipped by 7 bases and J by 5 bases, with 14 bases between them. The CDR3 DNA follows: TGTGCCAGCACCTTCCGGGACTGGGAGACCCAGTACTTC. Encoded protein: CASTFRDWETQYF.

The chain links TRBV14 to TRBJ2-7; D perhaps matches TRBD2 (5 bases). The V gene lost 9 bases and the J gene lost 3 bases, with 18 bases spanning the gap. CDR1 SGHDN and CDR2 FVKESK come from the germline V gene. The CDR3 totals 14 residues. The CDR3 spells CARSIPRGCYEQYF. The CDR3 nucleotides are TGTGCCAGGTCCATTCCGAGAGGGTGCTACGAGCAGTACTTC.

This clonotype has more than one count but fewer than ten. This chain uses TRBV6-1 with TRBJ1-5, with a possible D match to TRBD1 (6 bases). Germline V CDR1 and CDR2: MNHNS, SASEGT. Trimming took 8 bases from V and 3 from J, leaving 14 bases between them. The CDR3 totals 14 residues. CDR3 amino acids: CASLTDSPNQPQHF. DNA of the CDR3: TGTGCCAGCCTAACGGACAGCCCCAATCAGCCCCAGCATTTT.

The chain employs TRBV27 and TRBJ1-1; D gene ambiguous. The CDR3 consists of 14 residues. Germline CDR1 reads MNHEY; CDR2 reads SMNVEV (reference sequence). V was cut by 2 bases and J by 3 bases, with 10 bases left in between. CDR3 bases: TGTGCCAGCAGTTTAGACGGAACCTACACTGAAGCTTTCTTT. Translating gives CASSLDGTYTEAFF.

This clonotype came up a few times. The chain carries TRBV4-2 and TRBJ2-1, with 7 positions matching TRBD2. Germline CDR1 is LGHNA and CDR2 is YNFKEQ. CDR3 length equals 12 residues. Trimming took 5 bases from V and 8 from J; bases not matched to a gene: 3. CDR3 sequence (DNA): TGTGCCAGCAGCGAGGCGGGGGATGAGCAGTTCTTC. Protein product: CASSEAGDEQFF.

J is TRBJ2-3 and V is TRBV7-8; D remains ambiguous. The CDR3 extends over 13 amino acids. Trimming left V 3 bases short and J 8 bases short, with 12 bases between. CDR1 is SGHVS, CDR2 FQNEAQ, per germline. CDR3 residues: CASSLGPLRTQYF. CDR3 nucleotide sequence: TGTGCCAGCAGCTTGGGTCCTCTTCGTACGCAGTATTTT.

Comment on this clonotype: The junction shows a germline mismatch at one end, possibly a read error. V usage is TRBV4-3 and J usage is TRBJ2-1; perhaps TRBD2 as D (5 bases). This CDR3 spans 16 amino acids. The V gene's germline CDR1 is LGHNA and CDR2 YSLEER. The CDR3 DNA reads as TGCGCCAGCAGCCAAGGGAGGCGGGCCTCCTACAACGAGCAGTTCTTC. Translated, it gives CASSQGRRASYNEQFF.

This rearrangement joins TRBV6-6 to TRBJ1-2; D is uncertain. The CDR3 length is 12 residues. V lost 5 bases and J lost 7, with 11 bases in between. Germline V gene lookup returns CDR1 MNHNY and CDR2 SVGAGI (reference sequence). The CDR3 DNA reads as TGTGCCAGCAGTACCGCATGGGGTGGCTACACCTTC. Protein sequence: CASSTAWGGYTF.

As DNA, the CDR3 is TGTGCCAGCAGTTACTCGATTGAGGGGCTCGAAAACAGGCGAGGTTACGAGCAGTACTTC. Protein sequence: CASSYSIEGLENRRGYEQYF. V is TRBV6-5 and J is TRBJ2-7, with D perhaps given as TRBD1 or TRBD2 (5 bases each). CDR1 is MNHEY, CDR2 SVGAGI, per germline. This CDR3 has 20 amino acids. Trimming pared 0 bases from V and 4 bases from J, leaving 28 bases between.

The sample holds a few counts of this clonotype. The chain is built from TRBV20-1 and TRBJ2-7, with D perhaps matching TRBD1 or TRBD2 (5 bases each). The ends were cut back, 3 bases at V and 5 bases at J, with 23 bases in the middle. CDR3 size: 16 residues. In germline, CDR1 is DFQATT, CDR2 SNEGSKA (reference sequence). The CDR3 DNA follows: TGCAGTGCTAGGATAAGGTGGCCAGGGAGAGCCCACGAGCAGTACTTC. This sequence encodes CSARIRWPGRAHEQYF.

The rearrangement links TRBV2 to TRBJ2-3; TRBD2 matches 7 bases. J gave up 4 bases and V 7 bases, and 11 bases lay outside the gene matches. This CDR3 is 15 amino acids long. CDR1 and CDR2 from the germline V gene are SNHLY and FYNNEI. In nucleotides, the CDR3 is TGTGCCAGCATGAATCCAGCGGGGTCGGCAGATACGCAGTATTTT. Its translation is CASMNPAGSADTQYF.

This clonotype was counted a single time. The rearrangement joins TRBV20-1 to TRBJ1-2; the D gene is possibly TRBD1 (5 bases). CDR3 size: 11 residues. Germline assignment: CDR1 DFQATT and CDR2 SNEGSKA (reference sequence). Between the trimmed V and J ends, which lost 3 bases and 12 bases, there was a span of 14 bases. The CDR3 coding sequence is TGCAGTGCTAGTGTCGGGTGGGGCCACACCTTC. Protein product: CSASVGWGHTF.

This rearrangement joins TRBV20-1 to TRBJ1-6; tentative D call: TRBD1 (6 bases). Germline assignment: CDR1 DFQATT and CDR2 SNEGSKA (reference sequence). V was shortened by 3 bases and J by 6 bases, with 12 bases between the two germline ends. The CDR3 contains 14 residues. The CDR3 spells CSARLDSSNSPLHF. The DNA for the CDR3 is TGCAGTGCTAGGTTGGACAGCTCTAATTCACCCCTCCACTTT.